These 25 T cell receptor beta chains were sequenced from one sample in a study of identical twins. TCRdb ran MiXCR on the 5' RACE reads and lists one entry per CDR3 protein. The sample lists approximately 260,000 distinct CDR3 sequences, more than 13% seen once, with approximately 8.2% in the top ten. The sequencing sample was made of memory (CD45RO+) T cells sorted from blood. The receptors stem from a woman aged 18-29 years in good health.

The chain combines TRBV6-1 with TRBJ1-1; no reliable D call. The V and J ends lost 8 bases and 3 bases respectively, with 16 bases between them. This CDR3 has 14 residues. Germline CDR1 and CDR2: MNHNS and SASEGT. The CDR3 sequence is CASSLGRYDTEAFF. Here the CDR3 DNA reads TGTGCCAGCTCGCTAGGGCGCTACGACACTGAAGCTTTCTTT.

In this sample, this clonotype turned up a few times. This sequence joins TRBV7-2 and TRBJ2-7; D is undetermined. V was pared by 1 base and J by 0 bases, with 10 bases between. The CDR3 has 15 residues. Germline V gives CDR1 SGHTA, CDR2 FQGNSA. The CDR3 DNA reads TGTGCCAGCAGCTTAGGTTTGTGGGGCTCCTACGAGCAGTACTTC. It is translated as CASSLGLWGSYEQYF.

The rearrangement joins TRBV18 to TRBJ2-1; TRBD1 aligns across 8 bases. The junction had 6 bases not matched to a gene; V was cut back by 1 base and J by 4 bases. Germline-derived CDR1 and CDR2 are KGHSH and LQKENI. This CDR3 contains 16 residues. The CDR3 DNA is TGTGCCAGCTCACCACAGCCCCAGGGGGCGTACAATGAGCAGTTCTTC. Protein product: CASSPQPQGAYNEQFF.

This clonotype was detected ten times or more. The V gene is TRBV5-1, the J gene TRBJ2-1, with D unclear. Trimming took 4 bases from V and 4 from J, leaving 18 bases between them. The CDR3 has 16 amino acids. Germline lookup yields CDR1 SGHRS and CDR2 YFSETQ. CDR3 amino acids: CASSQAIWTPYNEQFF. DNA for the CDR3: TGCGCCAGCAGCCAAGCTATTTGGACCCCGTACAATGAGCAGTTCTTC.

This chain connects TRBV4-3 to TRBJ2-3; a weak D match, TRBD2 (5 bases). V was shortened by 3 bases and J by 4 bases, with 17 bases between the two germline ends. The CDR3 sequence is 16 residues long. CDR1 is LGHNA, CDR2 YSLEER, per germline. The CDR3: CASSHFGGSKADTQYF. The DNA for the CDR3 is TGCGCCAGCAGCCACTTTGGAGGTTCGAAGGCAGATACGCAGTATTTT.

This clonotype showed up many times. CDR3 loop: CASSAGGATDTQYF. CDR3 in DNA: TGTGCCAGCAGTGCCGGGGGTGCCACAGATACGCAGTATTTT. This sequence joins TRBV12-3 or TRBV12-4 and TRBJ2-3, with D possibly TRBD2 on 6 matching bases. V lost 5 bases to trimming and J lost 2 bases, with 11 bases between them. This CDR3 is built from 14 residues.

This clonotype was detected only a few times. The chain links TRBV9 to TRBJ2-3; the match to TRBD2 covers 9 bases. CDR1 is SGDLS, CDR2 YYNGEE, per germline. Trimming removed 0 bases from V and 8 bases from J; junction bases left unmatched: 10. The CDR3 is 16 amino acids. The CDR3 bases are TGTGCCAGCAGCGTAGGGACGGGACTAGCTGCCGGTACGCAGTATTTT. Amino acids: CASSVGTGLAAGTQYF.

This clonotype was observed a handful of times. The V call is TRBV6-1, the J call TRBJ1-4; tentatively, D is TRBD1 (5 bases). Deletions cut 1 base from V and 9 bases from J, with 15 bases between. The germline CDR1 and CDR2 sequences are MNHNS and SASEGT. The CDR3 runs 15 residues. Written as DNA, the CDR3 is TGTGCCAGCAGTGAAGTTGGAAGGGGTTCCCAAAAACTGTTTTTT. It translates to CASSEVGRGSQKLFF.

In DNA, the CDR3 is TGTGCCATCAGCCCAGGGCTCCTTGAGCAGTTCTTC. The encoded protein is CAISPGLLEQFF. V and J are TRBV28 and TRBJ2-1; D is perhaps TRBD1 (5 bases). CDR1 MDHEN and CDR2 SYDVKM come from the germline V gene. The CDR3 length is 12 residues. The germline V and J ends were trimmed by 10 bases and 9 bases, with 16 bases remaining between them.

In this sample, this clonotype turned up a few times. This sequence joins TRBV7-2 and TRBJ2-1, with D uncertain. The germline CDR1 and CDR2 sequences are SGHTA and FQGNSA. V was pared by 2 bases and J by 6 bases, with 11 bases between. The CDR3 has 14 residues. CDR3 in DNA: TGTGCCAGCAGCTTATCGATCCGGTCCAATGAGCAGTTCTTC. Translated, it gives CASSLSIRSNEQFF.

This chain uses TRBV6-4 with TRBJ2-3, with 13 bases matching TRBD2. V trimming: 5 bases; J trimming: 4 bases; junction bases outside the gene matches: 0. Germline V gene sequence: CDR1 MRHNA, CDR2 SNTAGT. The CDR3 is 14 amino acids. DNA of the CDR3: TGTGCCAGCAGTACTAGCGGGGGGGCAGATACGCAGTATTTT. Protein product: CASSTSGGADTQYF.

This clonotype came up many times. The gene calls are TRBV2 and TRBJ2-5; no reliable D call. The ends were cut back, 6 bases at V and 5 bases at J, with 4 bases in the middle. The CDR3 length is 10 residues. Germline CDR1 reads SNHLY; CDR2 reads FYNNEI. The CDR3 is CASSVETQYF. Here the CDR3 DNA reads TGTGCCAGCAGCGTTGAGACCCAGTACTTC.

This clonotype appeared many times. The chain is built from TRBV20-1 and TRBJ2-5; 7 bases agree with TRBD2. Trimming removed 6 bases from V and 5 bases from J; junction bases left unmatched: 12. The CDR3 runs 14 residues. The germline gives CDR1 DFQATT, CDR2 SNEGSKA (reference sequence). In nucleotides, the CDR3 is TGCAGTGCCCCGTTGGGAGGGCCGCTTGAGACCCAGTACTTC. Residues: CSAPLGGPLETQYF.

This chain joins TRBV9 and TRBJ2-5, with no clear D. The CDR3 has 15 amino acids. Germline loops: CDR1 SGDLS, CDR2 YYNGEE. Trimming stripped 0 bases from V and 1 base from J, with 10 bases between. CDR3 bases: TGTGCCAGCAGCGTAGCCAGCAGTCCCCAAGAGACCCAGTACTTC. It codes for CASSVASSPQETQYF.

This clonotype showed up just a few times. This chain links TRBV7-9 with TRBJ2-7, with 10 nucleotides matching TRBD1. V lost 8 bases to trimming and J lost 3 bases; unmatched junction nucleotides: 16. CDR3 length: 17 residues. Germline V CDR1 and CDR2: SEHNR, FQNEAQ (reference sequence). The CDR3 DNA is TGTGCCAGCTTTGACGGGACAGGGGTACCCTTTTACTACGAGCAGTACTTC. Residues: CASFDGTGVPFYYEQYF.

V is TRBV5-1 and J is TRBJ2-1; 8 bases map to TRBD1. The CDR3 is 15 residues long. In germline, CDR1 is SGHRS, CDR2 YFSETQ. The V gene end was trimmed by 2 bases and the J gene end by 7 bases; junction bases not matched to a gene: 8. CDR3 nucleotide sequence: TGCGCCAGCAGCTTATGGGGACAGGCGAGGAATGAGCAGTTCTTC. Its translation: CASSLWGQARNEQFF.

This sequence joins TRBV10-3 and TRBJ2-2; the match to TRBD2 covers 7 bases. There are 17 residues in the CDR3. CDR1 is ENHRY and CDR2 is SYGVKD in the germline V gene. Germline trimming cut 1 base from V and 2 bases from J; bases unmatched to any gene: 7. The CDR3 nucleotides read TGTGCCATCAGTGAGTACTCTCTAGCGGCCAACACCGGGGAGCTGTTTTTT. This translates into CAISEYSLAANTGELFF.

Ten or more counts support this clonotype. The V gene is TRBV20-1, the J gene TRBJ1-2; D perhaps matches TRBD1 (6 bases). V lost 1 base, J lost 4 bases, and 19 bases lay in between. The CDR3 consists of 16 residues. Germline lookup yields CDR1 DFQATT and CDR2 SNEGSKA (reference sequence). Here the CDR3 DNA reads TGCAGTGCTAGAGTGACAGGAATCGGAGCCCTCTATGGCTACACCTTC. This gives the protein CSARVTGIGALYGYTF.

This clonotype showed up just a few times. This sequence joins TRBV12-3 or TRBV12-4 and TRBJ1-2; 10 bases match TRBD1. The CDR3 spans 15 residues. V was clipped by 7 bases and J by 6 bases; unmatched bases: 11. The chain's CDR3 is CASKPPGTGDDGYTF. CDR3 in DNA: TGTGCCAGCAAACCCCCCGGGACAGGGGATGATGGCTACACCTTC.

The chain uses TRBV9 and TRBJ1-2, with 9 bases fitting TRBD1. Trimming removed 3 bases from V and 7 bases from J; junction bases left unmatched: 7. The V gene's germline CDR1 is SGDLS and CDR2 YYNGEE. The CDR3 runs to 14 residues. The CDR3 DNA is TGTGCCAGCAGCGGCGCCGGGACAGGGAGTGGCTACACCTTC. It specifies CASSGAGTGSGYTF. Supplemented by reference TRBV9 and TRBJ1-2, the full variable domain reads DSGVTQTPKHLITATGQRVTLRCSPRSGDLSVYWYQQSLDQGLQFLIQYYNGEERAKGNILERFSAQQFPDLHSELNLSSLELGDSALYFCASSGAGTGSGYTFGSGTRLTVV.

The chain carries TRBV20-1 and TRBJ2-3; 10 nucleotides line up with TRBD2. CDR1 DFQATT and CDR2 SNEGSKA come from the germline V gene (reference sequence). The J segment lost 5 bases and the V segment lost 7 bases, leaving 18 bases of the junction unmatched. The CDR3 sequence is 17 residues long. DNA for the CDR3: TGCAGTGGAGTTTCTAGCGGGAGAGGGGAGTTTGAAGATACGCAGTATTTT. Its protein product is CSGVSSGRGEFEDTQYF.

The rearrangement joins TRBV21-1 to TRBJ2-7; the table's D call, TRBD2, has no DNA check behind it. TRBV21-1 is flagged as a pseudogene. The CDR3 has 14 amino acids. CDR3 bases: TGTGCCAGCAGCCGGACTAGCTTCTCCTACGAGCAGTACTTC. This sequence encodes CASSRTSFSYEQYF.

This clonotype was detected a few times. This chain uses TRBV6-1 with TRBJ1-1; possible D gene TRBD1, 5 bases. V lost 6 bases and J lost 0, with 11 bases in between. The germline V gene encodes CDR1 MNHNS and CDR2 SASEGT. The CDR3 has 14 amino acids. CDR3 DNA sequence: TGTGCCAGCAGACGACAGACTCTGAACACTGAAGCTTTCTTT. Amino acid sequence: CASRRQTLNTEAFF.

This clonotype was seen a few times. This sequence joins TRBV3-1 and TRBJ1-1, with D possibly being TRBD1 (5 bases). V lost 6 bases and J 1 base, leaving 9 bases between the germline ends. In germline, CDR1 is LGHDT, CDR2 YNNKEL (reference sequence). The CDR3 loop spans 13 amino acids. This chain's CDR3 is CASRGPWNTEAFF. The CDR3 nucleotides are TGTGCCAGCAGGGGACCTTGGAACACTGAAGCTTTCTTT.

Ten or more counts support this clonotype. This chain links TRBV12-3 or TRBV12-4 with TRBJ2-7; 13 bases agree with TRBD2. This CDR3 contains 17 residues. Unmatched junction bases numbered 10, after V lost 4 bases and J lost 4 bases. CDR3 sequence reads: CASSYGLAGESLYEQYF. The CDR3, as DNA: TGTGCCAGCAGTTACGGACTAGCGGGGGAGTCCCTTTACGAGCAGTACTTC.